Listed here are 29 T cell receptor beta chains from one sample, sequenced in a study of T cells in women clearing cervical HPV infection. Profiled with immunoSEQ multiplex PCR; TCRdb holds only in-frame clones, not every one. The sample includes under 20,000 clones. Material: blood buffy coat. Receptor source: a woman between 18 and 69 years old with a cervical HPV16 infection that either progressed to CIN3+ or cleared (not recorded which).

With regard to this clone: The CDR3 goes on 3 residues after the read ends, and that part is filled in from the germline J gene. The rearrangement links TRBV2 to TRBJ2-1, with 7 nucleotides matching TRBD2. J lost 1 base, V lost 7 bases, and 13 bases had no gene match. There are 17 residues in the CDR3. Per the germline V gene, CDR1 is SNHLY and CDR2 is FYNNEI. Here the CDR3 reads CASTERGVGRSYNEQFF. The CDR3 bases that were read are TGTGCCAGCACCGAACGGGGGGTTGGCAGGTCCTACAATGAG.

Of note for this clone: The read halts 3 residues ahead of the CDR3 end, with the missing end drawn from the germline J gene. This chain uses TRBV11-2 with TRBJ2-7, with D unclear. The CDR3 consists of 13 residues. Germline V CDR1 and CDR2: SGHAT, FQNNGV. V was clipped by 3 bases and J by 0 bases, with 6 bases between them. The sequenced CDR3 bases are TGTGCCAGCAGCTTGGCAGGCTCCTACGAG. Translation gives CASSLAGSYE. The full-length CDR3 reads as CASSLAGSYEQYF.

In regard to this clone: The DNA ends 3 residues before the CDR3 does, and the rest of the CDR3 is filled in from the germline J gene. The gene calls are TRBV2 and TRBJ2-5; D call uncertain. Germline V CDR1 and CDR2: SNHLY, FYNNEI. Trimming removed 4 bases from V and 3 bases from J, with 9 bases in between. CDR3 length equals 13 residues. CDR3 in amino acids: CASSGGDEETQYF. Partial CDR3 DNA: TGTGCCAGCAGTGGCGGAGATGAAGAGACC.

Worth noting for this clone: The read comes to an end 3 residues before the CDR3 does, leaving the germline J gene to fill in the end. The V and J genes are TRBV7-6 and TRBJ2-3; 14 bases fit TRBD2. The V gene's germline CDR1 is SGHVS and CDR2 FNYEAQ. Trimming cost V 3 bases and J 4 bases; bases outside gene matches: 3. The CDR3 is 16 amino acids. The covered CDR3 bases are TGTGCCAGCAGCTTCCGACTAGCGGGAGGGGCAGATACG. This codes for CASSFRLAGGADT. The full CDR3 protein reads CASSFRLAGGADTQYF.

This chain's CDR3 is CASIGGHLTGELFF. The sequenced CDR3 bases are TGCGCCAGCATAGGTGGACATCTCACCGGGGAG. The chain is built from TRBV10-2 and TRBJ2-2, with D possibly TRBD1 on 5 matching bases. With the read ending 3 residues before the CDR3 end, the germline J gene is used to fill in that end. V gave up 7 bases and J gave up 4 bases, with 13 bases separating them. The germline CDR1 and CDR2 sequences are WSHSY and SAAADI. The CDR3 has 14 residues.

CDR3 in amino acids: CASSVQGVDQPQHF. The DNA read from the CDR3 is TGTGCCAGCAGTGTCCAGGGGGTCGATCAGCCC. This chain uses TRBV2 with TRBJ1-5; 7 bases fit TRBD1. The DNA ends 3 residues before the CDR3 does, and the rest of the CDR3 is filled in from the germline J gene. CDR1 SNHLY and CDR2 FYNNEI come from the germline V gene. This CDR3 region has 14 residues. The ends lost 4 bases at V and 5 bases at J; junction bases unmatched: 5.

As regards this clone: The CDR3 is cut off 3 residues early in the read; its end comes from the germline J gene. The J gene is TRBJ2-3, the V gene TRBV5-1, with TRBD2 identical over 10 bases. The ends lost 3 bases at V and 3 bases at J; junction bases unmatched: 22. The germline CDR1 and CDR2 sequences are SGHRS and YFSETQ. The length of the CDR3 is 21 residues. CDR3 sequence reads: CASSSQITSGISFLGTDTQYF. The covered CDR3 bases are TGCGCCAGCAGCTCGCAAATTACTAGCGGGATAAGTTTTTTGGGAACAGATACG.

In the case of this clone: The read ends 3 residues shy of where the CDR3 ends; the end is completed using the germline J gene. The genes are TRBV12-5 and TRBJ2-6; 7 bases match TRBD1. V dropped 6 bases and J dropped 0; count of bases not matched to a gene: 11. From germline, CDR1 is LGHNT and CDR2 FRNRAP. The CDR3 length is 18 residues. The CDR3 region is CASGPPGTAVSGANVLTF. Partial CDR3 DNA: TGTGCTAGTGGCCCTCCTGGGACAGCTGTCTCTGGGGCCAACGTC.

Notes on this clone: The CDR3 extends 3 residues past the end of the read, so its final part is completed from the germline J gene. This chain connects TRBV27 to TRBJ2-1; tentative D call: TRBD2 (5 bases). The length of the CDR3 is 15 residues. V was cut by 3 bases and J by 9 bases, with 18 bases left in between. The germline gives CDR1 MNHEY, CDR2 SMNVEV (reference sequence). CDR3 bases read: TGTGCCAGCAGTTTGCGGGCAGACTTGTCCGGTGAG. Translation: CASSLRADLSGE. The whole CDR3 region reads CASSLRADLSGEQFF.

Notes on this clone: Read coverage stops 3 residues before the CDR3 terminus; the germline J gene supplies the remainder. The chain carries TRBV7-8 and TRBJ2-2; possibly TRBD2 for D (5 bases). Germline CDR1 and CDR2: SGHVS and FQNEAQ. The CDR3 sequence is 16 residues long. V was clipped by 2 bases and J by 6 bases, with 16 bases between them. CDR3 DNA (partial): TGTGCCAGCAGCTTACCGGGGTTGATTTCGGCCGGGGAG. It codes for CASSLPGLISAGE. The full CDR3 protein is CASSLPGLISAGELFF.

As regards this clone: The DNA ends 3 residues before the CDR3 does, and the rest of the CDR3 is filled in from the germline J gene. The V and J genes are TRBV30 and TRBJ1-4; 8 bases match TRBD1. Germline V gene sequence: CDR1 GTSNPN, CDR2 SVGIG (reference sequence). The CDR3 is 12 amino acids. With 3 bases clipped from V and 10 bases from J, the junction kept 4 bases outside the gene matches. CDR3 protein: CAWSQGARKLFF. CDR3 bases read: TGTGCCTGGAGCCAGGGGGCGCGAAAA. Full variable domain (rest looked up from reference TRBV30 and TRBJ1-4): SQTIHQWPATLVQPVGSPLSLECTVEGTSNPNLYWYRQAAGRGLQLLFYSVGIGQISSEVPQNLSASRPQDRQFILSSKKLLLSDSGFYLCAWSQGARKLFFGSGTQLSVL.

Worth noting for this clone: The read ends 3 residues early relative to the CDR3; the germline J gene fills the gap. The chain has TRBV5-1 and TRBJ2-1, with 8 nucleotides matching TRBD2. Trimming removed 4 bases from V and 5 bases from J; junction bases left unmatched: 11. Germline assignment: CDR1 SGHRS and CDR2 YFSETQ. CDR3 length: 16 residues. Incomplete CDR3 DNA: TGCGCCAGCAGCCGTATGGGGCTAGCGGGCAACAATGAG. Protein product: CASSRMGLAGNNE. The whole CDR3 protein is CASSRMGLAGNNEQFF.

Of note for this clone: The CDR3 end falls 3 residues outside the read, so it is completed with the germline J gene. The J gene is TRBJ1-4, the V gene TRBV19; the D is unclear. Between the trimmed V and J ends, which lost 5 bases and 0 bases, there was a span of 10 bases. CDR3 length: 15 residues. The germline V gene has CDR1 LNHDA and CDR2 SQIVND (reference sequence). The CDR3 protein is CASSPRQATNEKLFF. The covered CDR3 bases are TGTGCCAGTAGTCCCCGACAAGCAACTAATGAAAAA.

The sequenced CDR3 bases are TGCGCCAGCAGCTTACACAGGGGGCTGAACACTGAA. It specifies CASSLHRGLNTE. The whole CDR3 sequence is CASSLHRGLNTEAFF. The V and J genes are TRBV10-1 and TRBJ1-1; TRBD1 matches at 9 bases. The sequence runs out 3 residues before the end of the CDR3; the remainder is reconstructed from the germline J gene. In germline, CDR1 is WNHNN, CDR2 SYGVQD (reference sequence). The CDR3 extends over 15 amino acids. Trimming took 6 bases from V and 0 from J; bases not matched to a gene: 5.

This CDR3 is CASSFIGGAYNEQFF. The sequenced CDR3 bases are TGTGCCAGCAGCTTTATCGGGGGGGCCTACAATGAG. The rearrangement uses TRBV7-3 and TRBJ2-1, with 8 bases that match TRBD2. With the read ending 3 residues before the CDR3 end, the germline J gene is used to fill in that end. CDR3 length: 15 amino acids. The ends lost 3 bases at V and 2 bases at J; junction bases unmatched: 3. CDR1 and CDR2 from the germline V gene are SGHTA and FQGTGA. Based on the CDR3 plus reference TRBV7-3 and TRBJ2-1, the full variable domain is GAGVSQTPSNKVTEKGKYVELRCDPISGHTALYWYRQSLGQGPEFLIYFQGTGAADDSGLPNDRFFAVRPEGSVSTLKIQRTERGDSAVYLCASSFIGGAYNEQFFGPGTRLTVL.

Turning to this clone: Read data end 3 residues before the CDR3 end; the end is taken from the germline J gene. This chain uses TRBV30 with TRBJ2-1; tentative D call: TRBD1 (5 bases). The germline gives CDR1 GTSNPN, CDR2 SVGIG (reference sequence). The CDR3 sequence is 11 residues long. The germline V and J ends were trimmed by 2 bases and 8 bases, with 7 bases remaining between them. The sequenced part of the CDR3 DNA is TGTGCCTGGAGTCTAGGGGATGAG. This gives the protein CAWSLGDE. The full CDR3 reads CAWSLGDEQFF. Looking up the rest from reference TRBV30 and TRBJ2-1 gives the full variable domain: SQTIHQWPATLVQPVGSPLSLECTVEGTSNPNLYWYRQAAGRGLQLLFYSVGIGQISSEVPQNLSASRPQDRQFILSSKKLLLSDSGFYLCAWSLGDEQFFGPGTRLTVL.

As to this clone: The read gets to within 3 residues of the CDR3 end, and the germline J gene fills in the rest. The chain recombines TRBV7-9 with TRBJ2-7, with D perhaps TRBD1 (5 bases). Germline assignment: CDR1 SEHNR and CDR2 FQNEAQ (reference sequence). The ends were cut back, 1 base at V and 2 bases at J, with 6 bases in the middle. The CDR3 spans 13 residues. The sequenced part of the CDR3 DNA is TGTGCCAGCAGCTTAGGGGGCCCCTACGAG. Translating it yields CASSLGGPYE. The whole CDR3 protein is CASSLGGPYEQYF.

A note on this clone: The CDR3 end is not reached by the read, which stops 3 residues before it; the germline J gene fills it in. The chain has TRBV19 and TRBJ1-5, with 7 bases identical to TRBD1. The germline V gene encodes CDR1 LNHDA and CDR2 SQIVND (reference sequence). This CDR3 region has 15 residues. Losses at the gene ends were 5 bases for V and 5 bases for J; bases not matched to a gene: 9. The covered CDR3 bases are TGTGCCAGTAGTGACGGACAGGCGAGATATCAGCCC. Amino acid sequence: CASSDGQARYQP. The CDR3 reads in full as CASSDGQARYQPQHF.

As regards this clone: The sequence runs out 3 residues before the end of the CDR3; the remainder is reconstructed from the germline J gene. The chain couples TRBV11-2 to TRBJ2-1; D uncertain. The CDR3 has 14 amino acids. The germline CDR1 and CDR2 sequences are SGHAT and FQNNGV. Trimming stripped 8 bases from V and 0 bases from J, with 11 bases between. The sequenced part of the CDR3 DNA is TGTGCCAGCTTAGGCGGTAGCTCCTACAATGAG. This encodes CASLGGSSYNE. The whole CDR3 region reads CASLGGSSYNEQFF.

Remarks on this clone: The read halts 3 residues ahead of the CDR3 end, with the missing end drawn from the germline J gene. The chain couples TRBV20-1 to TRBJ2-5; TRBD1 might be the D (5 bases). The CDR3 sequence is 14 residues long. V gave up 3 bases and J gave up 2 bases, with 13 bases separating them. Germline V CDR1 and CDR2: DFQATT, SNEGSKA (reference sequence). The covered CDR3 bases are TGCAGTGCTAGTAGGACAAGCGTGCAAGAGACC. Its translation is CSASRTSVQET. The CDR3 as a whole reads CSASRTSVQETQYF.

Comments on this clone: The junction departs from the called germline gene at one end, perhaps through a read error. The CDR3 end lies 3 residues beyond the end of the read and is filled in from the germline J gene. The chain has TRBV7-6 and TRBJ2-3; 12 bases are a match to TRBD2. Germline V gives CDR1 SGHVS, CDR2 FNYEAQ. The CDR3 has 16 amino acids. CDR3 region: CASNLLAGGGTDTQYF. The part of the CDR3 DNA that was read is TGTGCCAGCAACTTACTAGCGGGAGGAGGCACAGATACG. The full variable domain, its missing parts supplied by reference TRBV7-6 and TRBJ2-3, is GAGVSQSPRYKVTKRGQDVALRCDPISGHVSLYWYRQALGQGPEFLTYFNYEAQQDKSGLPNDRFSAERPEGSISTLTIQRTEQRDSAMYRCASNLLAGGGTDTQYFGPGTRLTVL.

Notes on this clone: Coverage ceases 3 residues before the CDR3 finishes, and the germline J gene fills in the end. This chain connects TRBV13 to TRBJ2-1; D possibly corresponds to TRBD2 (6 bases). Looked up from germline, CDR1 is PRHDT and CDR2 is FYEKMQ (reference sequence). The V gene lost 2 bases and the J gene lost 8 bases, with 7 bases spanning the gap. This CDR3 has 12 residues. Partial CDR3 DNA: TGTGCCAGCAGCTTAAGGAGGGATGAG. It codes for CASSLRRDE. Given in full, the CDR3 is CASSLRRDEQFF.

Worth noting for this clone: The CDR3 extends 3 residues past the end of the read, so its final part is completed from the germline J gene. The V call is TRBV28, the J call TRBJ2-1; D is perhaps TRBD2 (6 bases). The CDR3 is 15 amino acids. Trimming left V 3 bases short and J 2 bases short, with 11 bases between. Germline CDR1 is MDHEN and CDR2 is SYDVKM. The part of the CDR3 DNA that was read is TGTGCCAGCAGTTTTATAGAGCGGGCCTACAATGAG. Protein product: CASSFIERAYNE. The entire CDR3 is CASSFIERAYNEQFF. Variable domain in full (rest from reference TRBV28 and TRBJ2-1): DVKVTQSSRYLVKRTGEKVFLECVQDMDHENMFWYRQDPGLGLRLIYFSYDVKMKEKGDIPEGYSVSREKKERFSLILESASTNQTSMYLCASSFIERAYNEQFFGPGTRLTVL.

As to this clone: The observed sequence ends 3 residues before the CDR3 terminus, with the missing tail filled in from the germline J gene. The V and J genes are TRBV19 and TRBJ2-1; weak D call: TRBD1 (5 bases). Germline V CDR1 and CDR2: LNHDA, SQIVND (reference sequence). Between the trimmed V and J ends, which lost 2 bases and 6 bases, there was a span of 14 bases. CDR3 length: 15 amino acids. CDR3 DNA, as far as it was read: TGTGCCAGTAGTATACATAGAGACAGACTCAATGAG. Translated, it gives CASSIHRDRLNE. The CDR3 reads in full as CASSIHRDRLNEQFF.

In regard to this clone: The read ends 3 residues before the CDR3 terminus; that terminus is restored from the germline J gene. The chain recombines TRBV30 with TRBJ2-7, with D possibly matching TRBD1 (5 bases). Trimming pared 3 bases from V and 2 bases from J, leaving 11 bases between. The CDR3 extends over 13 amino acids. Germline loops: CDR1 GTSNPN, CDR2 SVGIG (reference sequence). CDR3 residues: CAWRETGAYEQYF. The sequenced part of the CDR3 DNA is TGTGCCTGGAGAGAAACAGGAGCCTACGAG.

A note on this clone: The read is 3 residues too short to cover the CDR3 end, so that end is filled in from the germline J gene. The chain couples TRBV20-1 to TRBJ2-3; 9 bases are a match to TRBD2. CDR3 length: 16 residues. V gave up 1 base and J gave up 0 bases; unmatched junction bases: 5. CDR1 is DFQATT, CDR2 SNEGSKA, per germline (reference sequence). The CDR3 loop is CSARVAGGSSTDTQYF. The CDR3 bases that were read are TGCAGTGCTAGAGTGGCGGGAGGGTCTAGCACAGATACG.

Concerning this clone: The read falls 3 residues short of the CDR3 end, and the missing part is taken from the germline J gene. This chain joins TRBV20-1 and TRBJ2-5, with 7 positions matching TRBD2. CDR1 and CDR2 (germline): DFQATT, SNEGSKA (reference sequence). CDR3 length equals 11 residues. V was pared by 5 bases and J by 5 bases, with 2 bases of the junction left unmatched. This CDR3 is CSASGGETQYF. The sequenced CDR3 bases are TGCAGTGCTTCCGGGGGGGAGACC.

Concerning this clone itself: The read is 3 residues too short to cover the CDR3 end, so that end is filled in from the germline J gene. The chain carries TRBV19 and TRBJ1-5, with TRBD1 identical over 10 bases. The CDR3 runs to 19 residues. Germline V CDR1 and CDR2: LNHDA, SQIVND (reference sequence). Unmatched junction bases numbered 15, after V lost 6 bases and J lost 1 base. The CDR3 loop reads CASRRPGQGVGGSNQPQHF. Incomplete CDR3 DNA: TGTGCCAGTAGACGCCCAGGACAGGGGGTAGGAGGCAGCAATCAGCCC.

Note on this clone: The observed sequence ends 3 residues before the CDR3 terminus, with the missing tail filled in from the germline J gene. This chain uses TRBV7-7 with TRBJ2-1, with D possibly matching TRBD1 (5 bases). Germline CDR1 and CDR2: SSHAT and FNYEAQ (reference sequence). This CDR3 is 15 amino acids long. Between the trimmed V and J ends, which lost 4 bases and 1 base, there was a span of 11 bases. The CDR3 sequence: CASSSSTASYNEQFF. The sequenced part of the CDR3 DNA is TGTGCCAGCAGCTCTTCGACAGCATCCTACAATGAG. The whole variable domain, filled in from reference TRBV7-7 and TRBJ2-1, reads GAGVSQSPRYKVTKRGQDVTLRCDPISSHATLYWYQQALGQGPEFLTYFNYEAQPDKSGLPSDRFSAERPEGSISTLTIQRTEQRDSAMYRCASSSSTASYNEQFFGPGTRLTVL.